This T cell receptor (beta chain) is from a study of T-cell memory formation after mild COVID-19. MiXCR was run by TCRdb on the 5' RACE reads, yielding one entry per CDR3 protein. Altogether under 450,000 distinct CDR3 sequences are present, under 25% being singletons, with the ten largest covering less than 15%. This CDR3 has 13 amino acids. Study-wide results and limits: The study detected some responding clones in pre-infection memory, suggesting cross-reactive memory joined.

As regards this clonotype: What it recognizes is unknown. Germline is not matched at one junction end, which may reflect a read error.

The V and J genes are TRBV12-3 or TRBV12-4 and TRBJ1-1; no clear D. The sequence came from an adult woman who had mild COVID-19 (a few samples of this study predate the infection). Cell type and time point are not known. Sequenced: PBMCs or a T cell subset sorted from them (not recorded which). The CDR3 region is CASISGLNTEAFF. The CDR3 nucleotides are TGTGCCAGCATCAGCGGGCTGAATACTGAAGCTTTCTTT.